Shown below are 6 T cell receptor beta chains from a single sample sequenced in a study of human T cells and chemical hapten exposure. Time point given: pre-sensitization, week 0. Treatment given: therapeutic diphenylcyclopropenone sensitization with weekly scalp DPC. TCRdb independently ran MiXCR on the RACE reads; one entry per CDR3 protein. The sample consists of 250,000 or so distinct CDR3 sequences, around 7% of them appearing once. The specimen comprised whole blood, sampled in connection with sensitization to the hapten diphenylcyclopropenone (DPC). The source of these receptors is a man between 18 and 29 years old with alopecia areata. Some clones in this sample may be carry-over from other donors' samples.

J is TRBJ1-4 and V is TRBV18; D is perhaps TRBD1 (5 bases). Germline-derived CDR1 and CDR2 are KGHSH and LQKENI. The CDR3 loop spans 13 amino acids. V shed 3 bases and J shed 6 bases, with 8 bases lying between them. The CDR3 nucleotides read TGTGCCAGCTCACCTAGGGGCGATGAAAAACTGTTTTTT. Protein: CASSPRGDEKLFF.

This clonotype has more than one count but fewer than ten. The rearrangement links TRBV7-2 to TRBJ2-5; 11 bases fit TRBD2. The length of the CDR3 is 18 residues. Unmatched junction bases numbered 10, after V lost 2 bases and J lost 2 bases. CDR1 is SGHTA and CDR2 is FQGNSA in the germline V gene. This CDR3 reads CASSLRSGTSGSQETQYF. The DNA for the CDR3 is TGTGCCAGCAGCTTAAGGTCTGGGACTAGCGGATCTCAAGAGACCCAGTACTTC.

V and J are TRBV20-1 and TRBJ1-5; perhaps TRBD1 as D (5 bases). Trimming cost V 5 bases and J 2 bases, with 16 bases left between them. The CDR3 covers 15 residues. The germline V gene has CDR1 DFQATT and CDR2 SNEGSKA (reference sequence). This chain's CDR3 is CSAQPFDSRNQPQHF. In DNA, the CDR3 is TGCAGTGCTCAGCCCTTCGACAGCCGCAATCAGCCCCAGCATTTT.

CDR3 bases: TGTGCCAGCTCACCGCTAGCGGGGGACTACAATGAGCAGTTCTTC. This codes for CASSPLAGDYNEQFF. The rearrangement links TRBV18 to TRBJ2-1; 10 bases align to TRBD2. This CDR3 contains 15 residues. Germline V gene sequence: CDR1 KGHSH, CDR2 LQKENI. Germline trimming cut 3 bases from V and 3 bases from J; bases unmatched to any gene: 2.

The V call is TRBV7-9, the J call TRBJ1-4; 8 positions match TRBD1. V dropped 5 bases and J dropped 8; count of bases not matched to a gene: 7. Germline V gene lookup returns CDR1 SEHNR and CDR2 FQNEAQ (reference sequence). The CDR3 runs to 14 residues. The CDR3, as DNA: TGTGCCAGCAGCCAGGGACAGGCGTGGGAAAAACTGTTTTTT. Translation gives CASSQGQAWEKLFF. Full variable domain (remainder filled in from reference TRBV7-9 and TRBJ1-4): DTGVSQNPRHKITKRGQNVTFRCDPISEHNRLYWYRQTLGQGPEFLTYFQNEAQLEKSRLLSDRFSAERPKGSFSTLEIQRTEQGDSAMYLCASSQGQAWEKLFFGSGTQLSVL.

At least ten counts were recorded for this clonotype. The chain couples TRBV3-1 to TRBJ1-5; D might be TRBD1 (5 bases). Between the trimmed V and J ends, which lost 3 bases and 12 bases, there was a span of 15 bases. CDR1 is LGHDT and CDR2 is YNNKEL in the germline V gene (reference sequence). The CDR3 has 13 amino acids. CDR3 nucleotides: TGTGCCAGCAGCCAGGATTTGCGGGGGGACCAGCATTTT. Translating it yields CASSQDLRGDQHF.